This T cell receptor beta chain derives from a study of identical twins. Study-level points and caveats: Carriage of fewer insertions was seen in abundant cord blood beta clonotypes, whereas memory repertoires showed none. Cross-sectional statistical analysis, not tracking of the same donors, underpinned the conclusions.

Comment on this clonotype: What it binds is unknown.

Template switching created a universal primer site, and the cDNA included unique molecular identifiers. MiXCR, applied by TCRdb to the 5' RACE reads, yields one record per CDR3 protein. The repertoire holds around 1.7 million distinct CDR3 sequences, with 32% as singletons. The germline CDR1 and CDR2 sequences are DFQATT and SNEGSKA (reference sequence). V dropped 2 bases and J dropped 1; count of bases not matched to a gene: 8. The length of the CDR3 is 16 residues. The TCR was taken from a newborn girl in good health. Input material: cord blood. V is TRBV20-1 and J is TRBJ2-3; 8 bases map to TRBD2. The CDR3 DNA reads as TGCAGTGCTAGACCCCCGGGACTAGGAGGCACAGATACGCAGTATTTT. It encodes CSARPPGLGGTDTQYF.